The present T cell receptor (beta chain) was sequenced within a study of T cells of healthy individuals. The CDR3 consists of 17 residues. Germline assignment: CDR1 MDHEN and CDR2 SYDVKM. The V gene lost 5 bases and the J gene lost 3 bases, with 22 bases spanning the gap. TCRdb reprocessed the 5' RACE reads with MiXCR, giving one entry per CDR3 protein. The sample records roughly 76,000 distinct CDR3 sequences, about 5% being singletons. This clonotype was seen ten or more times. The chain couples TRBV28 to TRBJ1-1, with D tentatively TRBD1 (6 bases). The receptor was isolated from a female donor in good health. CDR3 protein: CASSVKDSLGSDTEAFF. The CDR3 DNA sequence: TGTGCCAGCAGTGTGAAGGACAGCCTAGGATCGGACACTGAAGCTTTCTTT.